The present T cell receptor beta chain was sequenced within a study of blood T cell repertoires in COVID-19. At the level of the study: Some COVID-19 samples were acute and others convalescent; all came from the United States, Italy and Spain.

This clone turned up a few times. Unmatched junction bases numbered 3, after V lost 7 bases and J lost 0 bases. This CDR3 has 16 residues. The V gene's germline CDR1 is SGHNT and CDR2 YYREEE (reference sequence). Assay used: immunoSEQ multiplex PCR; TCRdb lists only in-frame clones, some missing. The sample has some 70,000 clones; over 70% are singletons. The chain recombines TRBV5-4 with TRBJ2-6; 11 nucleotides line up with TRBD1. This receptor was obtained from a man aged 60 to 75 with acute or convalescent COVID-19. Source material: peripheral blood. CDR3 sequence: CASGTGGFSGANVLTF. The CDR3 DNA sequence: TGTGCCAGCGGGACAGGGGGGTTCTCTGGGGCCAACGTCCTGACTTTC.